These 3 T cell receptor beta chains share one sample of origin, sequenced in a study of CD8 T cells in ankylosing spondylitis. Findings and limits, study-wide: Within ankylosing spondylitis blood, a TCR beta motif made up of fewer than ten highly homologous variants appeared to be characteristic.

Their recognized antigens are unknown. TCRdb re-derived calls from the 5' RACE reads in MiXCR, one entry per CDR3 protein. This sample yields about 750,000 distinct CDR3 sequences, of which roughly 20% are seen a single time; under 20% belongs to the top ten. Specimen: blood, either unsorted or a sorted T cell fraction (not recorded which). These receptor sequences come from a male donor with ankylosing spondylitis.

This clonotype occurred a few times. The chain links TRBV5-1 to TRBJ1-1, with 10 bases fitting TRBD1. The germline V gene has CDR1 SGHRS and CDR2 YFSETQ. V lost 4 bases, J lost 3 bases, and 12 bases stayed unmatched. This CDR3 is 17 amino acids long. CDR3 DNA sequence: TGCGCCAGCAGCGCCCGGGACAGGGGCGCCGGGCACACTGAAGCTTTCTTT. Translated: CASSARDRGAGHTEAFF.

This clonotype occurred a few times. This chain joins TRBV29-1 and TRBJ1-1; tentatively, D is TRBD1 (6 bases). The CDR3 covers 14 residues. Trimming took 7 bases from V and 3 from J, leaving 18 bases between them. Germline V gives CDR1 SQVTM, CDR2 ANQGSEA. The CDR3 bases are TGCAGCGCCCGTTCGGACAGAATTTACACTGAAGCTTTCTTT. Protein: CSARSDRIYTEAFF.

V is TRBV2 and J is TRBJ1-4, with a tentative D call TRBD1 (6 bases). CDR1 and CDR2 (germline): SNHLY, FYNNEI. The V gene lost 4 bases and the J gene lost 14 bases, with 14 bases spanning the gap. This CDR3 has 12 residues. CDR3 nucleotides: TGTGCCAGCAGTGCCACCAGTCAGGGGCTGTTTTTT. It translates to CASSATSQGLFF.